This T cell receptor beta chain is drawn from a study of T cell repertoires and leukemia-associated antigens (dated by TCRdb to 2018 to 2020). Regarding the study in general: Per sample, about 5.1 to 7 million read pairs and roughly 3 to 5.0 million effective reads were obtained, for 15 million or so effective reads in total. Using in vitro peptide stimulation of healthy T cells, the study sought to determine the antigen recognized by a TCR Vbeta21 clone earlier detected in CML patients. Overall results and qualifications from the work: The four groups showed no significant differences in numbers of Vbeta genes (approximately 60), Jbeta genes (14), VDJ rearrangements, or unique CDR3s. The antigen specificity and function of the expanded clones were not directly tested and needed further investigation.

CD3+ T cells were initially rested overnight at approximately 2.4 million cells/mL in RPMI 1640 lacking fetal bovine serum. CD3+ T cells were isolated from PBMCs with MACS immunomagnetic beads following the manufacturer's instructions. This clonotype has more than one count but fewer than ten. No antigen is known for it. Base qualities are not recorded, but no much larger clone differs from it by a single base. The CDR3 sequence holds 15 residues, the cysteine and phenylalanine included. Only the CDR3 DNA is retained, 45 bases long and in frame from the first base. V trim: 4 bases; J trim: 3 bases; unmatched bases: 8. CDR1 and CDR2, per the germline V gene, are SGHRS and YFSETQ. TRIzol reagent was used to extract total RNA from the cultured T cells. 5' rapid amplification of cDNA ends (5'RACE) was the method used to amplify TCRbeta libraries from the RNA. Library concentration and integrity were checked with Qubit, an Agilent instrument, and quantitative PCR before sequencing. A commercial service provider sequenced the qualified libraries on Illumina HiSeq or MiSeq. On the authors' methods: TCR sequences in each sample were identified using MiXCR version 1.8.2. Qualified clones required a CDR3 longer than four amino acids, an in-frame nucleotide length, and no stop codon. An effective read was defined as a read containing the complete CDR3 structure. RT-PCR with 24 Vbeta primers, GeneScan spectratyping, and Sanger sequencing were used to validate expanded clones. The public reads were reprocessed in TCRdb via fastp at Q25 and MiXCR, keeping in-frame beta chains. Rows matching on CDR3 protein sequence are summarized as one entry with the most common DNA and genes. For this entry, the V and J calls and clone size follow TCRdb and not the study's own pipeline. In this sample the table shows 9,800 or so distinct CDR3 sequences, approximately 40% of which occur a single time. The top ten hold over 45% of the sample.

This TCR was sampled from a female donor in good health. The chain uses TRBV5-1 and TRBJ2-7; the junction holds 9 bases that match TRBD2. The material sequenced was CD3+ T cells sorted from blood and cultured. The nucleotides are TGCGCCAGCAGCGGAGGACTAGCGATAAACTACGAGCAGTACTTC. It encodes CASSGGLAINYEQYF.